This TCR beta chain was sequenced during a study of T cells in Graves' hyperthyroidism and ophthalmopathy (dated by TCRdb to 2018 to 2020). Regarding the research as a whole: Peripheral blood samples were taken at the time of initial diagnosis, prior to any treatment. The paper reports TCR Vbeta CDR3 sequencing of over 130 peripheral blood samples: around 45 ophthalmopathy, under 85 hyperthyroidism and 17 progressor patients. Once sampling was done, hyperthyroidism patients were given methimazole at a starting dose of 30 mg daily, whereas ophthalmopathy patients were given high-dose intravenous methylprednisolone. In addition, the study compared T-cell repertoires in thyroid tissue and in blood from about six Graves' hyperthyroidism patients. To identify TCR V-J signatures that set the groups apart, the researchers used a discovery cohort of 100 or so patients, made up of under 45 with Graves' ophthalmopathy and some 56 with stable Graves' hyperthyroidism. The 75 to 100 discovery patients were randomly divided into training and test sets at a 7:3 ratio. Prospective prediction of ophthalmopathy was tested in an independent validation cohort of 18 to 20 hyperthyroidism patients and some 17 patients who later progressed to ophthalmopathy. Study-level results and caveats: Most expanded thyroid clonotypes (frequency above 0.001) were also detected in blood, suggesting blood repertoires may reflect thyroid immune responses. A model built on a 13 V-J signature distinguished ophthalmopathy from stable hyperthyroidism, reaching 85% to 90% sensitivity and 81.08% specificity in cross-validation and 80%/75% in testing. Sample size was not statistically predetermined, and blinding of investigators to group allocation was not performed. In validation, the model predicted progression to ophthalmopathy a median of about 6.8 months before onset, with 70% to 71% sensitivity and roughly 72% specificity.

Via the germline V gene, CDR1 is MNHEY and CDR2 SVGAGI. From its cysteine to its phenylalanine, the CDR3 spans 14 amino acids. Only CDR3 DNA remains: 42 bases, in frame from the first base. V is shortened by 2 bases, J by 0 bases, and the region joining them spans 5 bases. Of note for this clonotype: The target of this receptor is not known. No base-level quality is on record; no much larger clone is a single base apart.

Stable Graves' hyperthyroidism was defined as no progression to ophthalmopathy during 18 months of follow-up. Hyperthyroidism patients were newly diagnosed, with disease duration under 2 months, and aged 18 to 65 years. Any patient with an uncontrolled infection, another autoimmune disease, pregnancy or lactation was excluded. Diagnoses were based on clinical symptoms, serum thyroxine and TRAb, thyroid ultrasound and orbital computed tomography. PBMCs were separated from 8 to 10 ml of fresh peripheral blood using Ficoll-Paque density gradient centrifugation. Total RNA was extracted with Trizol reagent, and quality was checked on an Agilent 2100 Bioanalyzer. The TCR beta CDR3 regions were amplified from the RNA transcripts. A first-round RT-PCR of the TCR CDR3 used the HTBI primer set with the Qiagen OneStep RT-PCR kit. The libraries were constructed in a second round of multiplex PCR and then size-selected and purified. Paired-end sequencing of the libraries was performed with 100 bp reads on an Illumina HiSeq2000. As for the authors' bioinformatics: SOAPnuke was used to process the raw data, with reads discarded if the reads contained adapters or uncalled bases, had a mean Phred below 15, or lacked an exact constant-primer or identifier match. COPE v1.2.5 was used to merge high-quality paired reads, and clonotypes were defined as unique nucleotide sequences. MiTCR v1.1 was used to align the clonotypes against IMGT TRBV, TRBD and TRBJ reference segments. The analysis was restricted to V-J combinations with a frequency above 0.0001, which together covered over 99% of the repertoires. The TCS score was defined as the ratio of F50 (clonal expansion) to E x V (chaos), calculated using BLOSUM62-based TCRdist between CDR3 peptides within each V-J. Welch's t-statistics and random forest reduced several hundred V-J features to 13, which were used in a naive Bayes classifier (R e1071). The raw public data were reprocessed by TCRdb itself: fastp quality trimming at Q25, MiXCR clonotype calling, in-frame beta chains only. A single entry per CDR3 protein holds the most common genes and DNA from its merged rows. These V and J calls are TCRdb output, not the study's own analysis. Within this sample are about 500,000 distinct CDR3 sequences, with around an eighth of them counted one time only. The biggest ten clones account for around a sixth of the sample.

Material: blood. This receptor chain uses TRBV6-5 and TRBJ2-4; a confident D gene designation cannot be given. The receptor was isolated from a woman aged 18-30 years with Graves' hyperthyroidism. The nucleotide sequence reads TGTGCCAGCAGTTACGGGAAAGCCAAAAACATTCAGTACTTC. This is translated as CASSYGKAKNIQYF.